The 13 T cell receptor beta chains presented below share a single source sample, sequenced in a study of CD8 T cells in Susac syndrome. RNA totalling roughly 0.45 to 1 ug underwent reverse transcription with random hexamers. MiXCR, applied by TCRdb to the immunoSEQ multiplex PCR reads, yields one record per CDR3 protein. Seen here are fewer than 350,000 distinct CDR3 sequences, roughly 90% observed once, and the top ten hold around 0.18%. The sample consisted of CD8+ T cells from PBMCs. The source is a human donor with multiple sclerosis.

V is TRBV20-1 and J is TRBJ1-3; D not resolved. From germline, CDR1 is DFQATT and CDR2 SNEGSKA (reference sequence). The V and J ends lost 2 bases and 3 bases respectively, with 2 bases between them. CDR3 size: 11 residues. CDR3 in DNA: TGCAGTGCTAGAAGTGGAAACACCATATATTTT. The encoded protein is CSARSGNTIYF.

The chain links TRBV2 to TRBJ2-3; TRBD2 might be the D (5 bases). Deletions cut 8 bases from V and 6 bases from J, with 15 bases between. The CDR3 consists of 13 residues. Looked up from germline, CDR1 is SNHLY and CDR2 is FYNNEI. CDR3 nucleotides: TGTGCCAGCCGCGGACTGTTGCAGGATACGCAGTATTTT. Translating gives CASRGLLQDTQYF.

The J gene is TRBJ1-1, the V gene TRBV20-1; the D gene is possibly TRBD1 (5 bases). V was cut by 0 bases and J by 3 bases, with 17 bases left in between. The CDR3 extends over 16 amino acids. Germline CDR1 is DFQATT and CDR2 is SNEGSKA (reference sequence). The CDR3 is CSARDFARGLDTEAFF. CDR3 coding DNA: TGCAGTGCTAGAGATTTTGCCCGGGGGTTGGACACTGAAGCTTTCTTT.

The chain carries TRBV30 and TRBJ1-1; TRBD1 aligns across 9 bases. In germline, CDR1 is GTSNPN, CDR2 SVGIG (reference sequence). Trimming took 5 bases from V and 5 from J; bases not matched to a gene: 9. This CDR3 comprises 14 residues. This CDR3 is CAWAPQGAWTEAFF. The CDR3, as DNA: TGTGCCTGGGCCCCACAGGGGGCATGGACTGAAGCTTTCTTT.

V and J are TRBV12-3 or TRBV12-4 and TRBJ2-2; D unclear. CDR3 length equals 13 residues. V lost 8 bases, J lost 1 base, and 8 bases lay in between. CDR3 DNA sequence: TGTGCCAGCCTTACTTTGAACACCGGGGAGCTGTTTTTT. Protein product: CASLTLNTGELFF.

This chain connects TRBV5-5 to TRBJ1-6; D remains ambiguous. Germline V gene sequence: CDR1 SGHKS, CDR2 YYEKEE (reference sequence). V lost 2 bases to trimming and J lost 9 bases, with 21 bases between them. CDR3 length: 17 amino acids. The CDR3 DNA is TGTGCCAGCAGCTTTCCGCTTGGAGGCGGATCAATTTCACCCCTCCACTTT. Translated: CASSFPLGGGSISPLHF.

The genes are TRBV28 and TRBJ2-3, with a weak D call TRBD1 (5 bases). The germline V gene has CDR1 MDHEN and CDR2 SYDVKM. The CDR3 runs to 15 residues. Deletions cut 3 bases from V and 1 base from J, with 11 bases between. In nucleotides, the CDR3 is TGTGCCAGCAGTTTGGGGCAGACCCGCACAGATACGCAGTATTTT. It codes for CASSLGQTRTDTQYF.

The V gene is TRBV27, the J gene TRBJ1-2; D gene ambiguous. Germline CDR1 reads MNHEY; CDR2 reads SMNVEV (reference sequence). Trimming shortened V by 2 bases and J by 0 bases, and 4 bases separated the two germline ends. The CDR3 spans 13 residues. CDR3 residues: CASSLRANYGYTF. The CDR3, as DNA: TGTGCCAGCAGTTTAAGAGCTAACTATGGCTACACCTTC.

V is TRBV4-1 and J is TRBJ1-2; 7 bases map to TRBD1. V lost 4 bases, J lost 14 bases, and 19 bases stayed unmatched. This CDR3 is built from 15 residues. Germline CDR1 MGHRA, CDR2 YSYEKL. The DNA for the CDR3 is TGCGCCAGCAGCCCAAATGACAGGGCGCCAGCCAGTCCTACCTTC. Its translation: CASSPNDRAPASPTF.

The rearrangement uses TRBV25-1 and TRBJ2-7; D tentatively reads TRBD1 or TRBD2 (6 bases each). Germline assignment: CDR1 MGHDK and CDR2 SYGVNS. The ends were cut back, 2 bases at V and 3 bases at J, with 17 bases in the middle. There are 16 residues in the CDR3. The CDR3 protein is CASSERGLPGLYEQYF. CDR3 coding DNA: TGTGCCAGCAGTGAACGGGGGCTCCCCGGACTCTACGAGCAGTACTTC.

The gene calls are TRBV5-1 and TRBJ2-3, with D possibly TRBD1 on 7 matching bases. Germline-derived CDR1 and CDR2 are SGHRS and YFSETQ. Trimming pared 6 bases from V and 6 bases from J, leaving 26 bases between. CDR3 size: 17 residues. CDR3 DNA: TGCGCCAGCACCGTGAGGGGGGACAGCCTATATGCGGATACGCAGTATTTT. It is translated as CASTVRGDSLYADTQYF.

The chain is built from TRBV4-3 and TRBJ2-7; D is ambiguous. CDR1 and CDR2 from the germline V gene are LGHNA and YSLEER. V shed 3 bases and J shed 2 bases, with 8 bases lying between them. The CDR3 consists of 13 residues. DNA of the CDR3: TGCGCCAGCAGCCAGTCGGGTCCCTACGAGCAGTACTTC. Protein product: CASSQSGPYEQYF.

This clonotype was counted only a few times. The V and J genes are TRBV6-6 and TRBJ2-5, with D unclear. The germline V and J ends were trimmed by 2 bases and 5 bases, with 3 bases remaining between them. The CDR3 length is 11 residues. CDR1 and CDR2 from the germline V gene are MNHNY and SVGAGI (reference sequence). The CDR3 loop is CASSYVETQYF. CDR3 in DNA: TGTGCCAGCAGTTACGTCGAGACCCAGTACTTC.